This T cell receptor (beta chain) was documented in a study of Ad26.COV2.S vaccination and SARS-CoV-2 variants. Overall study context: The Ad26.COV2.S arm of the COV1001 trial was where the donor was placed. Ad26.COV2.S shots went into the muscle once or twice, 56 days apart. Study conclusions and caveats: Responses of spike-specific T cells (both CD8+ and CD4+) reportedly showed substantial breadth after vaccination. Using TCR breadth and depth analyses may have led to underestimated total T cell responses.

A word on this clone: Its antigen is currently unknown.

This sample's treatment: some 20 received Ad26.COV2.S at low or high dose, single or two shots; about 5 received placebo; per-sample allocation not given. Sampling was performed 63 days after the first vaccine or placebo injection. TCRdb's table, derived via immunoSEQ multiplex PCR, lists solely in-frame clones and lacks some. The table shows around 340,000 clones, with approximately 86% occurring only once. In germline, CDR1 is MNHEY, CDR2 SMNVEV (reference sequence). CDR3 length: 13 amino acids. Trimming shortened V by 3 bases and J by 4 bases, and 10 bases separated the two germline ends. The chain has TRBV27 and TRBJ2-7; D is unclear. The receptor comes from a person aged 18-65 years who received the Ad26.COV2.S COVID-19 vaccine or a placebo. Sequencing used peripheral blood, obtained in a trial of Ad26.COV2.S vaccine versus placebo. The CDR3 nucleotides are TGTGCCAGCAGTTTGGTCGGCGCTTACGAGCAGTACTTC. This sequence encodes CASSLVGAYEQYF.